What follows are 10 T cell receptor beta chains derived from one specimen sequenced in a study of response to subunit inactivated influenza vaccine. One entry per CDR3 protein, called by TCRdb with MiXCR from the RT-PCR reads. The data show fewer than 650,000 distinct CDR3 sequences, 13% seen once. Sequenced material: PBMCs from blood, taken roughly 47 days after vaccination. The receptors shown here come from a man aged 45-65 years who received an inactivated influenza vaccine.

This clonotype has more than one count but fewer than ten. This chain joins TRBV2 and TRBJ1-2; D might be TRBD1 (5 bases). The CDR3 runs 15 residues. The V and J ends lost 4 bases and 4 bases respectively, with 16 bases between them. CDR1 and CDR2 (germline): SNHLY, FYNNEI. The DNA of the CDR3 is TGTGCCAGCAGTGTTCAGGGAATGGGCGTCTATGGCTACACCTTC. This codes for CASSVQGMGVYGYTF.

This clonotype was seen repeatedly, ten times or more. The chain couples TRBV3-1 to TRBJ1-6; tentatively, D is TRBD1 (6 bases). The germline gives CDR1 LGHDT, CDR2 YNNKEL (reference sequence). The germline V and J ends were trimmed by 1 base and 7 bases, with 8 bases remaining between them. CDR3 length: 14 residues. DNA for the CDR3: TGTGCCAGCAGCCAAGCGCAGGGGAATTCACCCCTCCACTTT. Its protein is CASSQAQGNSPLHF.

This clonotype was picked up many times. The chain has TRBV20-1 and TRBJ1-4; TRBD1 agrees at 10 bases. Germline V gene sequence: CDR1 DFQATT, CDR2 SNEGSKA (reference sequence). V lost 6 bases and J lost 7; bases outside the gene matches: 8. CDR3 length equals 14 residues. Here the CDR3 DNA reads TGCAGTGCGTCTTCCGGGACAGGGGCTGAAAAACTGTTTTTT. This encodes CSASSGTGAEKLFF.

This clonotype has just a few counts. This rearrangement joins TRBV7-8 to TRBJ2-5; no firm D call. Trimming pared 2 bases from V and 0 bases from J, leaving 10 bases between. Germline V CDR1 and CDR2: SGHVS, FQNEAQ. This CDR3 is built from 15 residues. The CDR3 coding sequence is TGTGCCAGCAGCTTAACACAGAGAAACCAAGAGACCCAGTACTTC. It translates to CASSLTQRNQETQYF.

The V gene is TRBV5-5, the J gene TRBJ2-5; D ambiguous. The CDR3 loop spans 14 amino acids. Germline V gene lookup returns CDR1 SGHKS and CDR2 YYEKEE (reference sequence). V lost 0 bases to trimming and J lost 4 bases, with 10 bases between them. CDR3 residues: CASSLEWVRETQYF. Here the CDR3 DNA reads TGTGCCAGCAGCTTGGAATGGGTACGAGAGACCCAGTACTTC.

This clonotype has only a few counts. CDR3 sequence: CASSQERSGNTGELFF. DNA for the CDR3: TGTGCCAGCAGCCAAGAGCGGTCAGGCAACACCGGGGAGCTGTTTTTT. This chain connects TRBV14 to TRBJ2-2; D is unresolved. The CDR3 is 16 residues long. V lost 0 bases and J 2 bases, leaving 10 bases between the germline ends. The germline V gene encodes CDR1 SGHDN and CDR2 FVKESK.

V usage is TRBV7-9 and J usage is TRBJ2-7, with D perhaps being TRBD1 or TRBD2 (5 bases each). Trimming left V 1 base short and J 3 bases short, with 13 bases between. CDR1 is SEHNR, CDR2 FQNEAQ, per germline (reference sequence). This CDR3 has 15 amino acids. The CDR3 is CASSLDPGDGYEQYF. The DNA of the CDR3 is TGTGCCAGCAGCTTAGACCCTGGGGACGGCTACGAGCAGTACTTC. Variable domain in full (rest from reference TRBV7-9 and TRBJ2-7): DTGVSQNPRHKITKRGQNVTFRCDPISEHNRLYWYRQTLGQGPEFLTYFQNEAQLEKSRLLSDRFSAERPKGSFSTLEIQRTEQGDSAMYLCASSLDPGDGYEQYFGPGTRLTVT.

In its sample, this clonotype was seen a few times. The chain links TRBV29-1 to TRBJ2-7; the match to TRBD1 covers 10 bases. The CDR3 has 12 residues. The V and J ends lost 6 bases and 4 bases, in that order; junction bases with no gene match: 3. The germline gives CDR1 SQVTM, CDR2 ANQGSEA. CDR3 region: CSVGQGLYEQYF. The CDR3 bases are TGCAGCGTGGGACAGGGGCTTTACGAGCAGTACTTC.

This clonotype was picked up a small number of times. The chain has TRBV4-2 and TRBJ2-1; the D is unclear. The length of the CDR3 is 14 residues. V was cut by 0 bases and J by 8 bases, with 11 bases left in between. CDR1 is LGHNA and CDR2 is YNFKEQ in the germline V gene. The CDR3 DNA follows: TGTGCCAGCAGCCAAGATGCCAGGTTCGATGAGCAGTTCTTC. Encoded protein: CASSQDARFDEQFF.

This clonotype was seen a few times. The chain recombines TRBV7-2 with TRBJ2-1, with a possible D match to TRBD1 (5 bases). V lost 2 bases to trimming and J lost 8 bases, with 13 bases between them. This CDR3 contains 14 residues. Germline V CDR1 and CDR2: SGHTA, FQGNSA. The CDR3 spells CASSLRQPWYEQFF. As DNA, the CDR3 is TGTGCCAGCAGCTTAAGACAGCCTTGGTATGAGCAGTTCTTC.